These T cell receptor beta chains were read from a single sample in a study of T cell repertoires in cytomegalovirus infection. One entry per CDR3 protein results from TCRdb running MiXCR on the reads. The sample has fewer than 250,000 distinct CDR3 sequences; 20% to 25% are singletons. Sequences were obtained from CD8+ T cells from PBMCs. These TCRs come from a human donor in good health (CMV status not recorded). Some clones in this sample may be carry-over from other donors' samples. CDR3s leave out the opening cysteine and the closing phenylalanine or tryptophan. Clone size is not always given. Where it is, it says once, few, many or a class for expanded clones.

V gene	J gene	clone size	CDR3 protein
TRBV7-2	TRBJ2-2	many	ASSLDFSGELF
TRBV28	TRBJ1-3	few	ASSPRSGNTIY
TRBV7-9	TRBJ1-6	few	ASPEGLDSPLH
TRBV5-4	TRBJ1-2	few	ASSRDRGPARRDYGYT
TRBV13	TRBJ2-5	-	ASSFGTPGTQY
TRBV24-1	TRBJ2-3	-	ATSDFERTKGADTQY
TRBV28	TRBJ2-5	-	ASSFDWGHPSQY
TRBV7-2	TRBJ2-7	-	ASSLWLGPSYEQY
TRBV28	TRBJ2-2	-	ASSFERGEPHTGELF
TRBV7-6	TRBJ2-7	-	ASSHVGLYEQY
TRBV2	TRBJ2-3	-	ASSEGSSLSTDTQY
TRBV20-1	TRBJ1-1	few	SAREDRGYTEAF
TRBV2	TRBJ2-2	few	ASMDTRGQNTGELF
TRBV14	TRBJ2-7	once	ASRAGDSSYEQY
TRBV28	TRBJ1-5	once	ASSPGGPLSNQPQH
TRBV12-3/TRBV12-4	TRBJ2-7	few	ASKSWERAGEQY
TRBV7-6	TRBJ2-7	many	ASSAAVGGTYEQY
TRBV7-9	TRBJ2-7	-	ASSQNHRDRAHEQY
TRBV5-1	TRBJ1-1	-	ASSLGTGGIGTEAF
TRBV27	TRBJ2-7	few	ASSLVSGESYEQY
TRBV29-1	TRBJ1-1	-	SARTGGRNTEAF
TRBV7-9	TRBJ1-5	many	ASSPGNQPQH
TRBV28	TRBJ2-1	-	ASSWSAEQF
TRBV6-2/TRBV6-3	TRBJ2-3	few	ASYRDRGTDTQY
TRBV10-3	TRBJ2-7	few	AISERDRGRGEQY
TRBV25-1	TRBJ1-2	few	ASSGQGDPLFYGYT
TRBV7-2	TRBJ2-4	many	ASSPRLADLAKNIQY
TRBV20-1	TRBJ2-7	-	SARQVSYEQY
TRBV7-6	TRBJ2-1	-	ASSPPTNEQF
TRBV27	TRBJ1-5	-	ASSLSHRNQPQH
TRBV12-3/TRBV12-4	TRBJ2-1	-	ASSLTAFSYNEQF
TRBV12-3/TRBV12-4	TRBJ2-1	few	ASSSTGDRFSSYNEQF
TRBV7-6	TRBJ2-7	few	ASSLERLSSYEQY
TRBV4-1	TRBJ1-2	-	ASSQEGGLGYT
TRBV28	TRBJ1-4	-	ASSLEFGQGRGATNEKLS
TRBV14	TRBJ2-3	-	ASSQDRTGVSTDTQY
TRBV20-1	TRBJ1-2	-	SARDIGTGEELGYT
TRBV29-1	TRBJ2-2	once	SVASPANTGELF
TRBV20-1	TRBJ2-1	-	SASGGGPVEQF
TRBV29-1	TRBJ2-1	-	SARGHSYNEQF
TRBV28	TRBJ1-1	few	ASILRPGWTEAF
TRBV28	TRBJ1-1	many	ASSLGTTEAF
TRBV29-1	TRBJ2-2	-	SVAGTGKFSNTGELF
TRBV9	TRBJ1-1	few	ASSPGTAGTEAF
TRBV24-1	TRBJ1-4	few	ATQRAVGEKLF
TRBV28	TRBJ2-7	few	ASRSSDSSYEQY